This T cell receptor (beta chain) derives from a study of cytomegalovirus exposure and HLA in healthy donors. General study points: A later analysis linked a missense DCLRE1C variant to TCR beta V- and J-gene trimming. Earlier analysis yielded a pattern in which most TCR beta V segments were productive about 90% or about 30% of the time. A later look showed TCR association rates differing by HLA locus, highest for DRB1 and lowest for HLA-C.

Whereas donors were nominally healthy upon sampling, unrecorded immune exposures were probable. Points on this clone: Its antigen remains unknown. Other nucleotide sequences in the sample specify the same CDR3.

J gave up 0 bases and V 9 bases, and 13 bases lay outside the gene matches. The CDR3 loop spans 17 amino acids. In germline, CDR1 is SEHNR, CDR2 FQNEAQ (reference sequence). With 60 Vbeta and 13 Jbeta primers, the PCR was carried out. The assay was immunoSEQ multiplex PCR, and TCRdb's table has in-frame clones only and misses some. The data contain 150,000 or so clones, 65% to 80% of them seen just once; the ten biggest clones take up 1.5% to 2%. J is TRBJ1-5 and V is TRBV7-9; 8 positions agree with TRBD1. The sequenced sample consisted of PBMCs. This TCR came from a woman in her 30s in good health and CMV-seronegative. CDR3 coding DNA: TGTGCCAGTAGCCTATACAGGGGGGGGAATAGCAATCAGCCCCAGCATTTT. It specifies CASSLYRGGNSNQPQHF.